This record concerns one T cell receptor beta chain sequence. Its antigen is currently unknown. The data are from a study of regulatory T cells in long-lasting Graves disease. Study at large: A definition of persistent Graves' disease required over 5 years of antithyroid drugs plus positive TSH receptor antibodies. Study-wide findings and caveats: When disease was persistent, TRBV28, TRBJ1-2 and TRBJ2-5 were the favored segments. Patients with persistent Graves' had lower TCR diversity than newly diagnosed patients.

Arm-PCR of CDR3 regions and iRepertoire HTBI primers were the basis on which TCR beta libraries were built. From the multiplex PCR reads, TCRdb called clonotypes with MiXCR, one entry per CDR3 protein. Among 350,000 to 450,000 distinct CDR3 sequences listed, less than 25% were seen once. This CDR3 is built from 13 residues. Germline assignment: CDR1 SEHNR and CDR2 FQNEAQ (reference sequence). V shed 6 bases and J shed 5 bases, with 10 bases lying between them. Indicated time point: persistent/refractory GD, antithyroid drugs over 5 years with positive TRAb. Generation of the TCR library employed RNA extracted from PBMCs.

This rearrangement joins TRBV7-9 to TRBJ2-2, with a possible D match to TRBD1 (6 bases). The clonotype originates from a female donor with Graves disease. The specimen comprised peripheral blood mononuclear cells (PBMCs), sampled when the disease was refractory, from a patient treated with antithyroid drugs. CDR3 region: CASSRTATGELFF. The CDR3 DNA is TGTGCCAGCAGTCGGACAGCAACCGGGGAGCTGTTTTTT.